The 25 T cell receptor beta chains given below trace back to one sample, sequenced in a study of beta chain features in type 1 diabetes. Study-wide findings and caveats: All four CD4+ subsets from Type 1 diabetes patients carried moderately but significantly shorter TCRB CDR3s.

The study reverse transcribed the entire isolated RNA, so it sequenced expressed TCRB transcripts. Profiling relied on immunoSEQ multiplex PCR, and the TCRdb table lists in-frame clones only, not all of them. The data show about 27,000 clones, approximately 51% seen once. Antigens of these TCRs are unknown. Source material: Tregs from blood. These receptors originate from a woman aged 18-29 years with type 1 diabetes.

The chain links TRBV6-5 to TRBJ2-4; D might be TRBD2 (5 bases). V was cut by 6 bases and J by 9 bases, with 15 bases left in between. Looked up from germline, CDR1 is MNHEY and CDR2 is SVGAGI. This CDR3 is 13 amino acids long. The CDR3 DNA is TGTGCCAGCAGGCGCACTAGTCAAAGCATTCAGTACTTC. It translates to CASRRTSQSIQYF.

The chain carries TRBV9 and TRBJ2-2; TRBD2 aligns across 13 bases. Germline values: CDR1 SGDLS, CDR2 YYNGEE. The ends lost 0 bases at V and 8 bases at J; junction bases unmatched: 1. This CDR3 is built from 15 residues. CDR3 residues: CASSVGGLAGGELFF. In DNA, the CDR3 is TGTGCCAGCAGCGTAGGGGGACTAGCGGGAGGGGAGCTGTTTTTT.

The CDR3 is CASSSSGHWDDTQYF. CDR3 nucleotides: TGTGCCAGCAGTTCTAGCGGCCATTGGGATGATACGCAGTATTTT. This chain links TRBV7-9 with TRBJ2-3, with TRBD2 matching over 7 bases. Germline values: CDR1 SEHNR, CDR2 FQNEAQ (reference sequence). The trim removed 6 bases at V and 6 bases at J, leaving 12 bases unmatched. The CDR3 runs to 15 residues.

The chain joins TRBV19 to TRBJ2-1, with 12 nucleotides matching TRBD1. The CDR3 is 20 amino acids. Losses at the gene ends were 3 bases for V and 3 bases for J; bases not matched to a gene: 15. Germline CDR1 reads LNHDA; CDR2 reads SQIVND (reference sequence). CDR3 coding DNA: TGTGCCAGTAGTATTGGGTCCGGGACAGGGGGCCCGCCCATCTACAATGAGCAGTTCTTC. Its translation is CASSIGSGTGGPPIYNEQFF. The full variable domain, completed using reference TRBV19 and TRBJ2-1, is DGGITQSPKYLFRKEGQNVTLSCEQNLNHDAMYWYRQDPGQGLRLIYYSQIVNDFQKGDIAEGYSVSREKKESFPLTVTSAQKNPTAFYLCASSIGSGTGGPPIYNEQFFGPGTRLTVL.

J is TRBJ2-4 and V is TRBV6-1; 7 positions agree with TRBD1. CDR1 MNHNS and CDR2 SASEGT come from the germline V gene. J gave up 3 bases and V 5 bases, and 7 bases lay outside the gene matches. This CDR3 contains 15 residues. DNA for the CDR3: TGTGCCAGCAGTCGAAGACAGGGAGTCAAAAACATTCAGTACTTC. Translating gives CASSRRQGVKNIQYF.

The chain joins TRBV18 to TRBJ2-7, with D uncertain. The CDR3 sequence is 14 residues long. The germline CDR1 and CDR2 sequences are KGHSH and LQKENI. The V and J ends lost 1 base and 7 bases respectively, with 14 bases between them. Written as DNA, the CDR3 is TGTGCCAGCTCACCACGTTCAAGCGTCGGAGAGCAGTACTTC. It is translated as CASSPRSSVGEQYF.

The rearrangement links TRBV30 to TRBJ1-6; D might be TRBD1 (6 bases). The V end lost 1 base, the J end lost 7 bases, and 14 bases lay between the germline ends. Germline V CDR1 and CDR2: GTSNPN, SVGIG (reference sequence). The CDR3 is 15 residues long. This CDR3 is CAWSGARGPNSPLHF. The CDR3 nucleotides read TGTGCCTGGAGTGGGGCCAGGGGACCAAATTCACCCCTCCACTTT.

The chain uses TRBV7-2 and TRBJ2-1; 9 bases are a match to TRBD1. The V and J ends lost 4 bases and 9 bases, in that order; junction bases with no gene match: 7. Germline lookup yields CDR1 SGHTA and CDR2 FQGNSA. This CDR3 region has 14 residues. The CDR3 loop reads CASSSVGTGREQFF. For the CDR3, the DNA is TGTGCCAGCAGCTCAGTAGGGACAGGGCGTGAGCAGTTCTTC.

The chain employs TRBV7-9 and TRBJ2-1; D gene ambiguous. Trimming stripped 3 bases from V and 10 bases from J, with 10 bases between. The CDR3 is 12 amino acids. Germline V gene sequence: CDR1 SEHNR, CDR2 FQNEAQ (reference sequence). The CDR3: CASSFISEEQFF. The CDR3 region has the DNA TGTGCCAGCAGCTTCATCTCCGAGGAGCAGTTCTTC.

The J gene is TRBJ1-1, the V gene TRBV29-1; 8 nucleotides agree with TRBD1. V gave up 8 bases and J gave up 7 bases; unmatched junction bases: 9. The V gene's germline CDR1 is SQVTM and CDR2 ANQGSEA. This CDR3 region has 12 residues. In nucleotides, the CDR3 is TGCAGCACCACAGAGACAGGGGTTGAAGCTTTCTTT. Protein product: CSTTETGVEAFF.

This sequence joins TRBV7-6 and TRBJ1-4; D is unclear. The length of the CDR3 is 17 residues. Germline V gene data show CDR1 as SGHVS and CDR2 as FNYEAQ. V was trimmed by 6 bases and J by 2 bases, leaving 19 bases between them. The CDR3 loop reads CASSSGVGVTTNEKLFF. CDR3 bases: TGTGCCAGCAGTTCCGGGGTCGGGGTTACGACTAATGAAAAACTGTTTTTT.

CDR3 sequence reads: CASSFALVITGEQYF. In DNA form, the CDR3 reads TGTGCCAGCAGTTTTGCCCTAGTCATAACAGGGGAGCAGTACTTC. This chain joins TRBV28 and TRBJ2-5; 7 positions match TRBD1. CDR1 MDHEN and CDR2 SYDVKM come from the germline V gene. The junction had 15 bases not matched to a gene; V was cut back by 3 bases and J by 11 bases. CDR3 length: 15 amino acids.

This clone has a handful of counts. The J gene is TRBJ2-7, the V gene TRBV28, with 8 bases lining up with TRBD2. The germline CDR1 and CDR2 sequences are MDHEN and SYDVKM. The CDR3 is 14 amino acids. The V and J ends lost 7 bases and 0 bases, in that order; junction bases with no gene match: 5. The CDR3 protein is CASIPSGSSYEQYF. DNA for the CDR3: TGTGCCAGCATACCTAGCGGGTCCTCCTACGAGCAGTACTTC.

The chain uses TRBV5-1 and TRBJ2-1, with 10 bases fitting TRBD2. CDR1 is SGHRS, CDR2 YFSETQ, per germline. This CDR3 is 17 amino acids long. V was pared by 0 bases and J by 4 bases, with 7 bases of the junction left unmatched. CDR3 sequence: CASSLANSGRGYNEQFF. In nucleotides, the CDR3 is TGCGCCAGCAGCTTGGCCAACAGCGGGAGGGGTTACAATGAGCAGTTCTTC. Filled out from reference TRBV5-1 and TRBJ2-1, the complete variable domain reads KAGVTQTPRYLIKTRGQQVTLSCSPISGHRSVSWYQQTPGQGLQFLFEYFSETQRNKGNFPGRFSGRQFSNSRSEMNVSTLELGDSALYLCASSLANSGRGYNEQFFGPGTRLTVL.

This clone was found a few times. This chain links TRBV28 with TRBJ1-1; D remains unclear. The CDR3 contains 15 residues. Germline V gene lookup returns CDR1 MDHEN and CDR2 SYDVKM. The V gene lost 0 bases and the J gene lost 6 bases, with 14 bases spanning the gap. CDR3 in DNA: TGTGCCAGCAGTTTATGGGAAGGGCGGGGATCTGAAGCTTTCTTT. This codes for CASSLWEGRGSEAFF.

This clone was seen a few times. V usage is TRBV2 and J usage is TRBJ2-1; D is perhaps TRBD1 (6 bases). Germline V gives CDR1 SNHLY, CDR2 FYNNEI. The CDR3 loop spans 14 amino acids. V lost 6 bases and J lost 5, with 14 bases in between. Here the CDR3 reads CASSRTVFNNEQFF. The CDR3 nucleotides read TGTGCCAGCAGCCGGACAGTTTTCAACAATGAGCAGTTCTTC.

The chain is built from TRBV18 and TRBJ2-3; the D gene is possibly TRBD2 (6 bases). This CDR3 comprises 13 residues. Germline lookup yields CDR1 KGHSH and CDR2 LQKENI. Trimming shortened V by 4 bases and J by 6 bases, and 11 bases separated the two germline ends. The CDR3 DNA reads as TGTGCCAGCTCACAACCGGCGGGGGATACGCAGTATTTT. The encoded protein is CASSQPAGDTQYF.

This chain uses TRBV6-6 with TRBJ1-1; 7 nucleotides match TRBD1. This CDR3 spans 14 amino acids. With 10 bases clipped from V and 0 bases from J, the junction kept 8 bases outside the gene matches. The germline V gene encodes CDR1 MNHNY and CDR2 SVGAGI (reference sequence). CDR3 nucleotides: TGTGCCACCCAACAGGGGAGCTTGAACACTGAAGCTTTCTTT. It codes for CATQQGSLNTEAFF.

The chain carries TRBV5-5 and TRBJ2-2; 7 nucleotides match TRBD1. CDR1 and CDR2 from the germline V gene are SGHKS and YYEKEE (reference sequence). The CDR3 has 16 residues. Losses at the gene ends were 4 bases for V and 10 bases for J; bases not matched to a gene: 16. CDR3 residues: CASSLRTGRNLVELFF. DNA of the CDR3: TGTGCCAGCAGCCTGAGGACAGGACGCAACCTCGTGGAGCTGTTTTTT.

By proportion, this clone is medium-sized. This chain joins TRBV7-9 and TRBJ1-5; 7 nucleotides agree with TRBD1. With V trimmed by 6 bases and J by 4 bases, 6 bases remained unmatched. The CDR3 contains 14 residues. CDR1 is SEHNR and CDR2 is FQNEAQ in the germline V gene (reference sequence). CDR3: CASRPGTANQPQHF. CDR3 DNA sequence: TGTGCCAGCAGACCCGGGACAGCTAATCAGCCCCAGCATTTT.

The J gene is TRBJ1-1, the V gene TRBV29-1, with TRBD1 as a possible D gene (5 bases). This CDR3 region has 13 residues. In germline, CDR1 is SQVTM, CDR2 ANQGSEA. V lost 7 bases and J lost 2, with 14 bases in between. Here the CDR3 reads CSAKRQFNTEAFF. The CDR3 bases are TGCAGCGCAAAGCGACAGTTTAACACTGAAGCTTTCTTT.

This clone was detected a few times. The CDR3 spells CSVAPVEEQFF. The CDR3, as DNA: TGCAGCGTTGCCCCAGTGGAGGAGCAGTTCTTC. The chain combines TRBV29-1 with TRBJ2-1; D call uncertain. The CDR3 is 11 residues long. The V end lost 4 bases, the J end lost 10 bases, and 11 bases lay between the germline ends. The V gene's germline CDR1 is SQVTM and CDR2 ANQGSEA.

The chain joins TRBV5-6 to TRBJ2-3; 9 nucleotides match TRBD1. The CDR3 has 14 residues. Per the germline V gene, CDR1 is SGHDT and CDR2 is YYEEEE. With V trimmed by 3 bases and J by 7 bases, 6 bases remained unmatched. CDR3 DNA sequence: TGTGCCAGCAGCTCGGACAGGGGAGGGAATACGCAGTATTTT. Residues: CASSSDRGGNTQYF.

The rearrangement links TRBV18 to TRBJ2-1, with 10 bases matching TRBD1. With 3 bases clipped from V and 7 bases from J, the junction kept 12 bases outside the gene matches. Germline CDR1 is KGHSH and CDR2 is LQKENI. The CDR3 covers 17 residues. This CDR3 is CASSPSNPGQGKNEQFF. CDR3 coding DNA: TGTGCCAGCTCACCCTCAAACCCGGGACAGGGGAAGAATGAGCAGTTCTTC.

This clone has a handful of counts. V gene TRBV6-6 combines with J gene TRBJ1-2, with a weak D call TRBD1 (6 bases). CDR3 length equals 15 residues. Trimming pared 8 bases from V and 6 bases from J, leaving 22 bases between. Per the germline V gene, CDR1 is MNHNY and CDR2 is SVGAGI (reference sequence). CDR3: CASRAGAHLGHGYTF. The DNA of the CDR3 is TGTGCCAGCCGTGCGGGGGCGCATCTCGGTCATGGCTACACCTTC.